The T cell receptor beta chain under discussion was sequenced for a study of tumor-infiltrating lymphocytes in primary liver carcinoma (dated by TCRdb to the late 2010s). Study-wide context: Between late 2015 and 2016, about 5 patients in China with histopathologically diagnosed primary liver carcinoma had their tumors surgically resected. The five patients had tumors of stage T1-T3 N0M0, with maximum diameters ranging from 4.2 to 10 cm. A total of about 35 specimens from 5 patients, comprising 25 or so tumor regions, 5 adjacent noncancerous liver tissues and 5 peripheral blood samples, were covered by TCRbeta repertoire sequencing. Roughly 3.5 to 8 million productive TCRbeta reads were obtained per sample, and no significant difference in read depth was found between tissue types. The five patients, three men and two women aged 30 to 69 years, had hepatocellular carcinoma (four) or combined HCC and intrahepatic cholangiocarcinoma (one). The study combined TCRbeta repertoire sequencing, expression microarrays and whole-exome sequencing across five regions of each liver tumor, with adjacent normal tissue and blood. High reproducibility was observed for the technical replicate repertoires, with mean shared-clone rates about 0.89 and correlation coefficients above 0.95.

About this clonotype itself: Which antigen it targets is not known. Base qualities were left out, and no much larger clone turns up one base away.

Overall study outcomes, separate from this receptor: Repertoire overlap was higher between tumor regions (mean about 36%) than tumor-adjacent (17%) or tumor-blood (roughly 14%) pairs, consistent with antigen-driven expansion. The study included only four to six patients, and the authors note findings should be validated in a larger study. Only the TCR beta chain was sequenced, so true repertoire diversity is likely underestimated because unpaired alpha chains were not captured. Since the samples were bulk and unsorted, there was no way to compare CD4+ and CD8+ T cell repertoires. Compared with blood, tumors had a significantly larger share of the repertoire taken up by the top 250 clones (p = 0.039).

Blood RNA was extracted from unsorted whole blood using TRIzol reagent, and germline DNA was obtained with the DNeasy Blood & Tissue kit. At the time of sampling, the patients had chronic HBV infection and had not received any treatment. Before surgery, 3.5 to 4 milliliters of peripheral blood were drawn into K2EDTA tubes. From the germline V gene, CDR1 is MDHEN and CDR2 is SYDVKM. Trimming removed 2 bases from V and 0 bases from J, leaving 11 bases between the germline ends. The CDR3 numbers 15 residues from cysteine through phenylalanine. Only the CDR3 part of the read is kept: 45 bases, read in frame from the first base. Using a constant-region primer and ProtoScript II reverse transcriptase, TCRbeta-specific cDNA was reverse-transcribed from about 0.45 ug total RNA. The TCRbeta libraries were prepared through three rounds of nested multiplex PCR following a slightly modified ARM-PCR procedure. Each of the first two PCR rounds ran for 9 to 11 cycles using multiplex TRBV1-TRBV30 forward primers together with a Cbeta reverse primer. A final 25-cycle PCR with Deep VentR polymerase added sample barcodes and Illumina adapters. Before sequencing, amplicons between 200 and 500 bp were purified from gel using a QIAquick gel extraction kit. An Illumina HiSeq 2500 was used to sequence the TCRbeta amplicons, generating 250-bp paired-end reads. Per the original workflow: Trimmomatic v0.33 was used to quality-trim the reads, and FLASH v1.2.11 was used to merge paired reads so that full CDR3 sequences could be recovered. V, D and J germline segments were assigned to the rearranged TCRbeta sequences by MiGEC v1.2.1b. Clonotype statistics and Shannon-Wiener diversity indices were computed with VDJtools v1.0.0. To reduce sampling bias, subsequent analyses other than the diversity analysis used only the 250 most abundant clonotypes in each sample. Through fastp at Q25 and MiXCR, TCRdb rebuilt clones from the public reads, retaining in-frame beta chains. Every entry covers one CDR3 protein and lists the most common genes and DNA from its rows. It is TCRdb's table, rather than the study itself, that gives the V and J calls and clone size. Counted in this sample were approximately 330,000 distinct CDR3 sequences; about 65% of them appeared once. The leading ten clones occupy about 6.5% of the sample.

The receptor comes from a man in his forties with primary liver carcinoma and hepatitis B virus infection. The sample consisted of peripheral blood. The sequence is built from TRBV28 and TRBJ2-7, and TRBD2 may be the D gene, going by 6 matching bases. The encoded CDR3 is CASSLVMGGSYEQYF. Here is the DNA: TGTGCCAGCAGTTTAGTTATGGGGGGCTCCTACGAGCAGTACTTC.